Following are 22 T cell receptor beta chains from one sample sequenced in a study of CD8 T cells in ankylosing spondylitis. TCRdb re-analysed the 5' RACE reads in MiXCR, keeping a single row per CDR3 protein. This table holds 290,000 or so distinct CDR3 sequences, less than 25% found once. Specimen: blood, either unsorted or a sorted T cell fraction (not recorded which). The receptors derive from a female donor with ankylosing spondylitis or in good health (not recorded which).

CDR3 loop: CASSTRVSGANVLTF. CDR3 bases: TGTGCCAGCAGCACTAGGGTATCGGGGGCCAACGTCCTGACTTTC. This chain connects TRBV9 to TRBJ2-6; D might be TRBD2 (5 bases). This CDR3 contains 15 residues. Germline-derived CDR1 and CDR2 are SGDLS and YYNGEE. V lost 4 bases and J lost 4, with 12 bases in between. Full variable domain (rest looked up from reference TRBV9 and TRBJ2-6): DSGVTQTPKHLITATGQRVTLRCSPRSGDLSVYWYQQSLDQGLQFLIQYYNGEERAKGNILERFSAQQFPDLHSELNLSSLELGDSALYFCASSTRVSGANVLTFGAGSRLTVL.

The chain couples TRBV6-2 or TRBV6-3 to TRBJ1-6; D is undetermined. Between the trimmed V and J ends, which lost 9 bases and 8 bases, there was a span of 38 bases. The CDR3 runs 21 residues. The germline V gene has CDR1 MNHEY and CDR2 SVGEGT. The CDR3 DNA is TGTGCCAGTAACCGGAAGCAGAGGGCGAGCCAACCGAAAGGGAGCGATTCACCCCTCCACTTT. Residues: CASNRKQRASQPKGSDSPLHF.

The rearrangement uses TRBV6-2 or TRBV6-3 and TRBJ2-1; D gene uncertain. The CDR3 covers 13 residues. Germline V gene lookup returns CDR1 MNHEY and CDR2 SVGEGT. V was trimmed by 6 bases and J by 0 bases, leaving 6 bases between them. CDR3 amino acids: CASRQSSYNEQFF. The CDR3 nucleotides read TGTGCCAGCAGACAGAGCTCCTACAATGAGCAGTTCTTC.

The table lists this clonotype with many counts. V usage is TRBV12-3 or TRBV12-4 and J usage is TRBJ1-6, with 11 bases aligning to TRBD1. V lost 5 bases and J lost 9; bases outside the gene matches: 6. This CDR3 has 15 amino acids. CDR3 nucleotide sequence: TGTGCCAGCAGTACTACCGGGACAGGGGGTTCACCCCTCCACTTT. Encoded protein: CASSTTGTGGSPLHF.

The rearrangement uses TRBV7-2 and TRBJ1-2; D ambiguous. With 1 base removed from V and 3 bases from J, the gap between germline ends came to 9 bases. In germline, CDR1 is SGHTA, CDR2 FQGNSA. This CDR3 region has 14 residues. CDR3 DNA sequence: TGTGCCAGCAGCTTAGACCCGGGTGACTATGGCTACACCTTC. Protein product: CASSLDPGDYGYTF.

This clonotype was recorded many times. CDR3 sequence reads: CASSPPGVVNEQFF. In nucleotides, the CDR3 is TGTGCCAGCAGCCCCCCGGGAGTGGTAAATGAGCAGTTCTTC. The rearrangement joins TRBV27 to TRBJ2-1; weak D call: TRBD2 (6 bases). The germline V gene encodes CDR1 MNHEY and CDR2 SMNVEV (reference sequence). The CDR3 consists of 14 residues. Trimming took 6 bases from V and 7 from J, leaving 16 bases between them.

This clonotype was seen a handful of times. The chain uses TRBV20-1 and TRBJ1-5; no firm D call. V dropped 3 bases and J dropped 3 bases, with 9 bases sitting between them. CDR1 and CDR2 from the germline V gene are DFQATT and SNEGSKA (reference sequence). The CDR3 runs to 13 residues. Written as DNA, the CDR3 is TGCAGTGCTAGTCGCCAGGCCAATCAGCCCCAGCATTTT. It specifies CSASRQANQPQHF.

This clonotype was counted only a few times. The chain recombines TRBV20-1 with TRBJ2-2, with a weak D call TRBD2 (5 bases). The CDR3 contains 14 residues. Germline CDR1 is DFQATT and CDR2 is SNEGSKA (reference sequence). V lost 6 bases and J lost 3, with 14 bases in between. CDR3 sequence reads: CSAPASRDTGELFF. The CDR3 DNA is TGCAGTGCCCCCGCTTCGAGGGACACCGGGGAGCTGTTTTTT.

This chain links TRBV7-2 with TRBJ2-3; 9 bases align to TRBD1. This CDR3 region has 15 residues. J lost 2 bases, V lost 5 bases, and 5 bases had no gene match. Germline V gene sequence: CDR1 SGHTA, CDR2 FQGNSA. CDR3 amino acids: CASSAGTGSTDTQYF. In DNA form, the CDR3 reads TGTGCCAGCAGCGCTGGGACAGGGTCCACAGATACGCAGTATTTT.

This clonotype occurred a few times. The chain joins TRBV6-5 to TRBJ2-7; a possible D gene is TRBD2 (6 bases). This CDR3 region has 15 residues. From germline, CDR1 is MNHEY and CDR2 SVGAGI. Trimming took 2 bases from V and 4 from J, leaving 15 bases between them. The CDR3 DNA is TGTGCCAGCAGTTACCCCGGGACTGCTACGTACGAGCAGTACTTC. Amino acids: CASSYPGTATYEQYF.

The chain carries TRBV18 and TRBJ1-6; D uncertain. Per the germline V gene, CDR1 is KGHSH and CDR2 is LQKENI. Trimming cost V 3 bases and J 7 bases, with 10 bases left between them. This CDR3 spans 14 amino acids. The CDR3 DNA reads TGTGCCAGCTCACCGAGCGAAGAGAATTCACCCCTCCACTTT. Translated: CASSPSEENSPLHF.

The chain links TRBV6-2 or TRBV6-3 to TRBJ2-7; TRBD2 matches 7 bases. This CDR3 is 13 amino acids long. The germline V gene has CDR1 MNHEY and CDR2 SVGEGT. V shed 9 bases, J shed 0 bases, and the junction held 5 bases outside the gene matches. Here the CDR3 DNA reads TGTGCCAGTACTAGCGCCTTCTCCTACGAGCAGTACTTC. Its protein is CASTSAFSYEQYF.

The chain has TRBV20-1 and TRBJ2-1; 10 bases are a match to TRBD2. Germline V gene sequence: CDR1 DFQATT, CDR2 SNEGSKA (reference sequence). The trim removed 3 bases at V and 0 bases at J, leaving 17 bases unmatched. The CDR3 extends over 20 amino acids. This CDR3 reads CSASSSRLAGALSSYNEQFF. The CDR3 DNA sequence: TGCAGTGCTAGTAGTAGCCGGCTAGCGGGAGCCCTGAGCTCCTACAATGAGCAGTTCTTC.

V gene TRBV28 combines with J gene TRBJ1-2, with D hard to call. V was clipped by 5 bases and J by 6 bases, with 16 bases between them. The CDR3 loop spans 14 amino acids. The germline V gene has CDR1 MDHEN and CDR2 SYDVKM. The CDR3 loop reads CASSPPVLNHGYTF. The CDR3 region has the DNA TGTGCCAGCAGTCCCCCTGTTCTAAACCATGGCTACACCTTC.

The chain uses TRBV18 and TRBJ1-4; no clear D. Trimming cost V 6 bases and J 5 bases, with 13 bases left between them. There are 14 residues in the CDR3. Looked up from germline, CDR1 is KGHSH and CDR2 is LQKENI. This CDR3 is CASSPREANEKLFF. The CDR3 DNA reads as TGTGCCAGCTCTCCCCGGGAGGCGAATGAAAAACTGTTTTTT.

This clonotype was seen a few times. The V gene is TRBV28, the J gene TRBJ1-1; a possible D gene is TRBD1 (5 bases). Germline V gene lookup returns CDR1 MDHEN and CDR2 SYDVKM. V lost 2 bases, J lost 0 bases, and 16 bases lay in between. This CDR3 region has 17 residues. CDR3 coding DNA: TGTGCCAGCAGTTTAACTATGGTTGGGACGGTGAACACTGAAGCTTTCTTT. Encoded protein: CASSLTMVGTVNTEAFF.

J is TRBJ2-1 and V is TRBV20-1; 9 bases line up with TRBD1. The CDR3 extends over 17 amino acids. The germline CDR1 and CDR2 sequences are DFQATT and SNEGSKA (reference sequence). Losses at the gene ends were 0 bases for V and 3 bases for J; bases not matched to a gene: 9. Here the CDR3 DNA reads TGCAGTGCTAGAGATCAGGGACAGGGAAAGATCTACAATGAGCAGTTCTTC. Its protein is CSARDQGQGKIYNEQFF.

There are a few counts of this clonotype. This sequence joins TRBV12-3 or TRBV12-4 and TRBJ2-4; no clear D. The CDR3 is 11 residues long. V shed 5 bases and J shed 6 bases, with 5 bases lying between them. This chain's CDR3 is CASSVLNIQYF. The DNA for the CDR3 is TGTGCCAGCAGTGTTCTAAACATTCAGTACTTC.

This clonotype was observed many times. The chain couples TRBV5-6 to TRBJ2-7; 9 positions agree with TRBD2. J lost 3 bases, V lost 4 bases, and 11 bases had no gene match. From germline, CDR1 is SGHDT and CDR2 YYEEEE. The CDR3 totals 16 residues. The CDR3 here is CASSPTLAGPFYEQYF. In DNA, the CDR3 is TGTGCCAGCAGCCCAACGCTAGCGGGACCCTTCTACGAGCAGTACTTC.

The sample holds a few counts of this clonotype. Written as DNA, the CDR3 is TGTGCCAGCACCCTCGGGACAGGGTCGAACACCGGGGAGCTGTTTTTT. Translating it yields CASTLGTGSNTGELFF. The chain is built from TRBV9 and TRBJ2-2, with TRBD1 matching over 9 bases. Germline V gene data show CDR1 as SGDLS and CDR2 as YYNGEE. CDR3 length equals 16 residues. V was pared by 6 bases and J by 0 bases, with 6 bases of the junction left unmatched.

The chain links TRBV24-1 to TRBJ2-7; D gene unclear. The CDR3 runs 11 residues. Germline V gene sequence: CDR1 KGHDR, CDR2 SFDVKD. V lost 1 base and J lost 6, with 3 bases in between. CDR3 sequence: CATSDLVEQYF. Here the CDR3 DNA reads TGTGCCACCAGTGATTTAGTCGAGCAGTACTTC.

The J gene is TRBJ2-1, the V gene TRBV20-1; D remains unclear. Germline V lookup: CDR1 DFQATT, CDR2 SNEGSKA (reference sequence). The CDR3 is 12 amino acids. V was cut by 6 bases and J by 10 bases, with 16 bases left in between. The CDR3 sequence is CSASLVPREQFF. The CDR3 nucleotides are TGCAGTGCCTCGCTGGTGCCCCGCGAGCAGTTCTTC.